The 3 T cell receptor beta chains in this list originate from one sample, sequenced in a study of T cells in Graves' hyperthyroidism and ophthalmopathy. From RNA transcripts, TCR beta CDR3 regions were amplified. The study used the HTBI primer set for a first-round RT-PCR of the TCR CDR3. TCRdb used MiXCR to reprocess the multiplex PCR reads, holding one entry per CDR3 protein. The sample has around 350,000 distinct CDR3 sequences; 13% to 15% are singletons. The sequenced material came from blood. The receptors originated from a woman in her twenties or thirties with Graves' ophthalmopathy.

Notes on this clonotype: Germline and junction disagree at one end, which may indicate a read error. The chain uses TRBV12-3 or TRBV12-4 and TRBJ1-1; D is unclear. The CDR3 runs 12 residues. The CDR3, as DNA: TGTGCCAGCGGTTTAGGGATCACTGAAGCTTTCTTT. It specifies CASGLGITEAFF.

This clonotype was picked up many times. This rearrangement joins TRBV13 to TRBJ2-3; D may be TRBD1 or TRBD2 (5 bases each). The CDR3 consists of 13 residues. Per the germline V gene, CDR1 is PRHDT and CDR2 is FYEKMQ (reference sequence). Trimming took 5 bases from V and 4 from J, leaving 10 bases between them. The CDR3: CASSPRDADTQYF. The CDR3 DNA reads TGTGCCAGCAGCCCACGGGACGCAGATACGCAGTATTTT.

This clonotype was counted ten times or more. The V and J genes are TRBV20-1 and TRBJ1-5; 7 bases are shared with TRBD1. The ends lost 0 bases at V and 9 bases at J; junction bases unmatched: 11. Germline assignment: CDR1 DFQATT and CDR2 SNEGSKA (reference sequence). The CDR3 contains 15 residues. In nucleotides, the CDR3 is TGCAGTGCTAGAGATTTTAGACAGGGACACGGGCCCCAGCATTTT. This translates into CSARDFRQGHGPQHF.